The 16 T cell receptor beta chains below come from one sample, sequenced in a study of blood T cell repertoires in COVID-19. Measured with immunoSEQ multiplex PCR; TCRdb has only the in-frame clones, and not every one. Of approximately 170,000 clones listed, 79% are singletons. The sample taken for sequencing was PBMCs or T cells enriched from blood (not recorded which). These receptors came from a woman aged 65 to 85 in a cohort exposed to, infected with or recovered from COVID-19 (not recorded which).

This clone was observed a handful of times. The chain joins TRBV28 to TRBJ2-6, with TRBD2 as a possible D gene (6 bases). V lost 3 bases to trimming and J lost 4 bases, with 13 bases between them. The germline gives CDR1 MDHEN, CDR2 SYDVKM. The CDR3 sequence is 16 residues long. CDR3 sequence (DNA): TGTGCCAGCAGTTTCCATGGGGCGGGAGGGGCCAACGTCCTGACTTTC. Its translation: CASSFHGAGGANVLTF.

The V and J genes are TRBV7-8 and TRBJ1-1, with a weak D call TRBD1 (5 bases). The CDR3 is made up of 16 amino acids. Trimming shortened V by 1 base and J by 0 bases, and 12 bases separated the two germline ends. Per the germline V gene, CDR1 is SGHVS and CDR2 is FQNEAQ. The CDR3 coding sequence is TGTGCCAGCAGCTTAGTGGGCAGGGATTTGAACACTGAAGCTTTCTTT. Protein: CASSLVGRDLNTEAFF.

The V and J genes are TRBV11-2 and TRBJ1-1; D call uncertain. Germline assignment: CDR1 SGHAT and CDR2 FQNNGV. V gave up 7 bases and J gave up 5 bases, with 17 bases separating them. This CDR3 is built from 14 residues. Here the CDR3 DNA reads TGTGCCAGCATCTCCCCGTGGGAGAATACTGAAGCTTTCTTT. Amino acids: CASISPWENTEAFF.

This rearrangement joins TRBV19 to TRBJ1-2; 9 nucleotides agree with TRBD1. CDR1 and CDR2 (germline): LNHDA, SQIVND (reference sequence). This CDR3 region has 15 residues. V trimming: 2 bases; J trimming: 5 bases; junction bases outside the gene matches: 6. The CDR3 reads CASSIKGTGYYGYTF. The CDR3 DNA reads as TGTGCCAGTAGTATAAAGGGGACAGGGTATTATGGCTACACCTTC.

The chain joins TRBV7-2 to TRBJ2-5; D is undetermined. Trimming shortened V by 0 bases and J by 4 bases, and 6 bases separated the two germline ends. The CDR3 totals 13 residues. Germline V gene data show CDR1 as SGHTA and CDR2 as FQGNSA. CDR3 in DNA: TGTGCCAGCAGCTTAGCGTCTGTAGAGACCCAGTACTTC. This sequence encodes CASSLASVETQYF.

This chain's CDR3 is CASSDSPLAGGNEQFF. Here the CDR3 DNA reads TGTGCCAGCAGTGACTCCCCCCTAGCGGGAGGAAATGAGCAGTTCTTC. The chain joins TRBV6-4 to TRBJ2-1; 11 bases agree with TRBD2. Germline V gene data show CDR1 as MRHNA and CDR2 as SNTAGT. There are 16 residues in the CDR3. V lost 0 bases to trimming and J lost 7 bases; unmatched junction nucleotides: 5.

The CDR3 DNA is TGTGCCAGAAGCTCTTCCGACAGGGATGAGGACACAGATACGCAGTATTTT. Translating gives CARSSSDRDEDTDTQYF. V gene TRBV7-5 combines with J gene TRBJ2-3; the listed D gene, TRBD1, was not tested against the DNA. TRBV7-5 is a pseudogene locus. This CDR3 contains 17 residues.

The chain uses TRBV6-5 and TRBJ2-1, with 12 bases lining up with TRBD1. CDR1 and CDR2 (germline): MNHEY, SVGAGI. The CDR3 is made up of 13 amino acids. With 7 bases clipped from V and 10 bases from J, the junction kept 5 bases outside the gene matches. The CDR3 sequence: CASTGQGADEQFF. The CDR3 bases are TGTGCCAGCACGGGACAGGGGGCTGACGAGCAGTTCTTC.

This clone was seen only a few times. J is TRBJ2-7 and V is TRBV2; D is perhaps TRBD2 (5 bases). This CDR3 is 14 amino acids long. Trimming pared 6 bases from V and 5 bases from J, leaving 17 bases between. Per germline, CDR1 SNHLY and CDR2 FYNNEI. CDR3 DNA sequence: TGTGCCAGCAGGAATCCACCCGGGAAGGACGAGCAGTACTTC. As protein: CASRNPPGKDEQYF.

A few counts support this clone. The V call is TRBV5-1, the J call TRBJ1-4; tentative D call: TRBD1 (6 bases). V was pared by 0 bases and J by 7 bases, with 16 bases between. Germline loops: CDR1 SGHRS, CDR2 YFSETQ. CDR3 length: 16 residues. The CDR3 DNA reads TGCGCCAGCAGCTTGGGGGACATTCAATTAGGTGAAAAACTGTTTTTT. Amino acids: CASSLGDIQLGEKLFF.

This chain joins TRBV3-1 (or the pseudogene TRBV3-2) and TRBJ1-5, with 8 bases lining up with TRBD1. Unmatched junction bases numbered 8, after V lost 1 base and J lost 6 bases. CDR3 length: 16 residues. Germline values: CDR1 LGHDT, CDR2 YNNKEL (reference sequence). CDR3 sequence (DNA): TGTGCCAGCAGCCAAGGGTCAGGGGGCGCGTTTCAGCCCCAGCATTTT. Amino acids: CASSQGSGGAFQPQHF.

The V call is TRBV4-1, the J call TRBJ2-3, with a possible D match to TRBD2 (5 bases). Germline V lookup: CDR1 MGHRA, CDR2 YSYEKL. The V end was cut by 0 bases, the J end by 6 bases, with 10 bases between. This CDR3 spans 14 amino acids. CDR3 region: CASSQDRGYDTQYF. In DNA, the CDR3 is TGCGCCAGCAGCCAAGATCGGGGATATGATACGCAGTATTTT.

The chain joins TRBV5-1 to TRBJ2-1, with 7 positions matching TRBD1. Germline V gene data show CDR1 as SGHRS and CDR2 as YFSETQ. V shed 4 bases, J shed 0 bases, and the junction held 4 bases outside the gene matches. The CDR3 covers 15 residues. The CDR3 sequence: CASSPGQSSYNEQFF. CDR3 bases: TGCGCCAGCAGCCCGGGACAGAGCTCCTACAATGAGCAGTTCTTC.

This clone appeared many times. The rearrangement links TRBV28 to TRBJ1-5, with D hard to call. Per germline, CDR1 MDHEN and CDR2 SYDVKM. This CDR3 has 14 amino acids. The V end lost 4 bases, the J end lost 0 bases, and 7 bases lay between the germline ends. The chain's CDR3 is CASSSPRSNQPQHF. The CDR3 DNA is TGTGCCAGCAGTTCCCCCCGTAGCAATCAGCCCCAGCATTTT. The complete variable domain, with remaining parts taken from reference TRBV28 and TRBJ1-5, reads DVKVTQSSRYLVKRTGEKVFLECVQDMDHENMFWYRQDPGLGLRLIYFSYDVKMKEKGDIPEGYSVSREKKERFSLILESASTNQTSMYLCASSSPRSNQPQHFGDGTRLSIL.

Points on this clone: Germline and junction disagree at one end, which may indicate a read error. CDR3 in amino acids: CSVASTDTQYF. In DNA form, the CDR3 reads TGCAGTGTTGCTAGCACAGATACGCAGTATTTT. The chain employs TRBV29-1 and TRBJ2-3, with D unresolved. This CDR3 contains 11 residues. Germline V gene lookup returns CDR1 SQVTM and CDR2 ANQGSEA.

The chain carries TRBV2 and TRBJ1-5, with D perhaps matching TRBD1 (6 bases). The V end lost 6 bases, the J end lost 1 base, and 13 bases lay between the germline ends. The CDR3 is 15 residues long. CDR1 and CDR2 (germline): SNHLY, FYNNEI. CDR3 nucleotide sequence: TGTGCCAGCAGAGGGGAGGGGGGAAGCAATCAGCCCCAGCATTTT. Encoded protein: CASRGEGGSNQPQHF.